This T cell receptor (beta chain) came from a study of blood T cell repertoires in COVID-19. The V segment lost 5 bases and the J segment 2 bases; nucleotides outside the gene matches: 8. Germline CDR1 and CDR2: LNHDA and SQIVND (reference sequence). This CDR3 is built from 16 residues. TCRdb's table, derived via immunoSEQ multiplex PCR, lists solely in-frame clones and lacks some. The table has approximately 200,000 clones, roughly 88% seen once. Sequencing was carried out using PBMCs or T cells enriched from blood (not recorded which). The chain recombines TRBV19 with TRBJ2-3, with 9 bases aligning to TRBD2. The source of this sequence is a woman in her thirties who had been exposed to COVID-19. Here the CDR3 reads CASSATSGGVTDTQYF. CDR3 in DNA: TGTGCCAGTAGTGCGACTAGCGGAGGGGTCACAGATACGCAGTATTTT.